Listed below are T cell receptor beta chains from one sample, sequenced in a study of CD4 and CD8 cells across lung adenocarcinoma regions. A single record per CDR3 protein comes from TCRdb applying MiXCR to the PCR reads. The sample shows around 15,000 distinct CDR3 sequences, around 52% of them seen only once. The sequenced sample consisted of CD8+ T cells from the center of a lung tumor. These receptors were collected from a female donor with lung adenocarcinoma. The CD4 and CD8 labels of this study may be unreliable. Both conserved end residues are part of each CDR3. A D gene is named only where the DNA matches it firmly. Some rows mark clone size as missing; the rest say once, few, many or name a class of expanded clone.

D gene	V gene	clone size	J gene	CDR3 DNA	CDR3 protein
-	TRBV28	-	TRBJ2-7	TGTGCCAGCAGTTACTCTTACGGGCCCTACGAGCAGTACTTC	CASSYSYGPYEQYF
-	TRBV7-2	medium-sized	TRBJ1-6	TGTGCCAGCAGCCCGTCTGGGGATTCACCCCTCCACTTT	CASSPSGDSPLHF
TRBD1	TRBV6-1	-	TRBJ2-4	TGTGCCAGCAGTCCCCAGGACAGGGGAGGTAACATTCAGTACTTC	CASSPQDRGGNIQYF
-	TRBV6-5	-	TRBJ2-1	TGTGCCAGCAGTTACGACCTCAGAGGCGGGGAGCAGTTCTTC	CASSYDLRGGEQFF
-	TRBV10-3	-	TRBJ2-4	TGTGCGGGCAGTGGGGGCCGTGACCAGGAGATCCAGTACTTC	CAGSGGRDQEIQYF
-	TRBV4-2	many	TRBJ2-1	TGTGCCAGCAGCCAAGAGGATGAGCAGTTCTTC	CASSQEDEQFF
-	TRBV7-2	many	TRBJ2-7	TGTGCCAGCAGCCCTGCCCGGGGGAACTACGAGCAGTACTTC	CASSPARGNYEQYF
-	TRBV10-3	-	TRBJ2-3	TGTGCCATCAGTGAGTCGAAAGCAGATACGCAGTATTTT	CAISESKADTQYF
-	TRBV10-2	-	TRBJ2-7	TGCGCCGTCCGGAGGACCCAGGGGACCTACGAGCAGTACTTC	CAVRRTQGTYEQYF
-	TRBV6-1	few	TRBJ2-5	TGTGCCAGCAGTGAAGTAAGGAACGGCCAAGAGACCCAGTACTTC	CASSEVRNGQETQYF
-	TRBV3-1	many	TRBJ2-1	TGTGCCAGCAGCCAAGTAGGGGGGGGGGCCCGGGGTGAGCAGTTCTTC	CASSQVGGGARGEQFF
TRBD2	TRBV27	few	TRBJ2-1	TGTGCCAGCAGGAAGGCCGGCCTAGCGGGACGCAATGAGCAGTTCTTC	CASRKAGLAGRNEQFF
-	TRBV6-1	-	TRBJ1-6	TGTGCCAGCAGTGCCCCCGGTCAGCCCCTCCACTTT	CASSAPGQPLHF
-	TRBV10-3	once	TRBJ2-5	TGTGCCGCGGGTCGGAGGAGCCGGGACCAAGATACGCAGTACTTC	CAAGRRSRDQDTQYF
TRBD1	TRBV4-2	-	TRBJ2-1	TGTGCCAGCAGCCCAGCCGGACAGGGCACAAATGAGCAGTTCTTC	CASSPAGQGTNEQFF
-	TRBV27	few	TRBJ1-4	TGTGCCAGCTCGGACAGTCGGCGTGAAAAACTGTTTTTT	CASSDSRREKLFF
-	TRBV14	many	TRBJ1-1	TGTGCCAGCAGCCGAAACACTGAAGCTTTCTTT	CASSRNTEAFF
-	TRBV27	medium-sized	TRBJ1-2	TGTGCCAGCAGTCTAAGGGCCTTCGGTAACTATGGCTACACCTTC	CASSLRAFGNYGYTF
TRBD1	TRBV6-5	many	TRBJ2-3	TGTGCCAGCAGTTTTGGACAGGGCGGGGCAGATACGCAGTATTTT	CASSFGQGGADTQYF
TRBD2	TRBV27	-	TRBJ2-4	TGTGCCAGCAGTTTAACCGTCTGGGTGCGCGGGAGAGGCACAGATACTCAGTACTTC	CASSLTVWVRGRGTDTQYF
TRBD1	TRBV27	-	TRBJ2-2	TGTGCCAGCAGAGGGACAGGCACCGGGGAGCTGTTTTTT	CASRGTGTGELFF
TRBD1	TRBV7-8	-	TRBJ2-7	TGTGCCAGCAGCACGATCACAGGGGGTGAGCAGTACTTC	CASSTITGGEQYF
TRBD2	TRBV7-2	-	TRBJ2-4	TGCGGCGTCACGGGGGGGCGAGCCAAAAACACTCAGTACTTC	CGVTGGRAKNTQYF
-	TRBV11-3	few	TRBJ2-7	TGTGCCAGCAGCTTAGGCACTGGGCCGTCCGAGCAGTACTTC	CASSLGTGPSEQYF
TRBD2	TRBV27	-	TRBJ2-2	TGTGCCAGCAGTTTAAGACTAGCGGGAGTGGGCACCGGGGAGCTGTTTTTT	CASSLRLAGVGTGELFF
-	TRBV4-1	many	TRBJ1-2	TGCGCCAGCAGCCAAGGTCCCTATGGCTACACCTTC	CASSQGPYGYTF
-	TRBV10-2	medium-sized	TRBJ1-2	TGCGCCAGCAGTGATGGGCAGGTCTATGGCTACACCTTC	CASSDGQVYGYTF
-	TRBV12-3/TRBV12-4	medium-sized	TRBJ2-5	TGTGCCAGCAGTCCCACGGGCCCCGGACGGGGAGAGACCCAGTACTTC	CASSPTGPGRGETQYF
-	TRBV4-1	-	TRBJ2-3	TGCGCCAGCAGCCAAGCAGACGGGGCGGTGGGAGCCAAAGATACGCAGTATTTC	CASSQADGAVGAKDTQYF
-	TRBV6-9	many	TRBJ2-2	TGTGCCAGCTGTTTTTTCGGACGGAACACCGGGGAGCTGTTTTTT	CASCFFGRNTGELFF
TRBD2	TRBV6-1	-	TRBJ2-1	TGTGCCAGCAGTAGAACTAGCGGGGCTATTAAGCAGTTCTTC	CASSRTSGAIKQFF
TRBD2	TRBV6-5	-	TRBJ2-3	TGTGCCAGCAGTTACGGGACTAGGCGCGCTAGAGATACGCAGTACTTT	CASSYGTRRARDTQYF
-	TRBV9	-	TRBJ2-3	TGTGCCAGCAGCGTAGGGACGGGAGCCAAAGATACGCAGTATTTT	CASSVGTGAKDTQYF
TRBD2	TRBV6-5	medium-sized	TRBJ2-5	TGTGCCAGCAGTACAGGTAGCGGGGGTGAGACCCAGTACTTC	CASSTGSGGETQYF
TRBD2	TRBV4-1	-	TRBJ2-5	TGCGCCAGCAGCCAAGTAGCGGGAGAGGAAGAGACCCAGTACTTC	CASSQVAGEEETQYF
TRBD1	TRBV11-1	once	TRBJ2-4	TGTGCCAGCAGCCCCACCTTCGAGGGGGCTGGCATTCAGTACTTC	CASSPTFEGAGIQYF
-	TRBV10-3	-	TRBJ2-5	TGTGCGGGGAGCGAGGGCGGTGACCGAGACACCCAGTACTTC	CAGSEGGDRDTQYF
-	TRBV4-1	medium-sized	TRBJ2-3	TGCGCCAGCAGCGAGGACAGACCCGAGGGGACAGATACGCAGTATTTT	CASSEDRPEGTDTQYF
-	TRBV6-1	once	TRBJ2-1	TGTGCCAGCAGACAGAACAGGGAGGGGAACAATGAGCAGTTCTTC	CASRQNREGNNEQFF
TRBD2	TRBV6-5	-	TRBJ2-2	TGTGCCAGCAGTTACCTAAAACGGGGGAGGGGAGGTACCGGGGAGCTGTTTTTT	CASSYLKRGRGGTGELFF
TRBD2	TRBV6-1	-	TRBJ2-3	TGTGCCAGCAGTCGGACTAGCGGGGGGAAAGATATTCAGTATTTT	CASSRTSGGKDIQYF
-	TRBV6-5	few	TRBJ1-4	TGTGCCAGCAGGGGGGTGACCAGGGGCGGTGAAAAACTGTTTTTT	CASRGVTRGGEKLFF
-	TRBV6-1	large	TRBJ1-2	TGTGCCAGCACCATCGAGGAGGGGAACTATGGCTACACCTTC	CASTIEEGNYGYTF
-	TRBV6-1	few	TRBJ2-3	TGTGCCAGCAGTGAATCGGGGGATACGCAGTATTTT	CASSESGDTQYF
TRBD2	TRBV6-5	-	TRBJ2-5	TGTGCCAGCAGTTACTCGGGACTAGTCGGTGGAGAGACCCAGTACTTC	CASSYSGLVGGETQYF
-	TRBV10-3	-	TRBJ2-3	TGTGCCACGGGGCAGGGCGCCACAAACACGCAGTATTTC	CATGQGATNTQYF
-	TRBV6-5	-	TRBJ2-4	TGTGCCAGCAGCGCCCTGGGGTGGTGGGGCACAGACACTCAGTACTTC	CASSALGWWGTDTQYF
-	TRBV6-1	-	TRBJ2-5	TGTGCCAGCAGTGTTCGGGGGGAGACCCAGTACTTC	CASSVRGETQYF
TRBD1	TRBV6-1	many	TRBJ2-7	TGTGCCAGCAGTGAGGACAGGGTGGACGAGCAGTACTTC	CASSEDRVDEQYF